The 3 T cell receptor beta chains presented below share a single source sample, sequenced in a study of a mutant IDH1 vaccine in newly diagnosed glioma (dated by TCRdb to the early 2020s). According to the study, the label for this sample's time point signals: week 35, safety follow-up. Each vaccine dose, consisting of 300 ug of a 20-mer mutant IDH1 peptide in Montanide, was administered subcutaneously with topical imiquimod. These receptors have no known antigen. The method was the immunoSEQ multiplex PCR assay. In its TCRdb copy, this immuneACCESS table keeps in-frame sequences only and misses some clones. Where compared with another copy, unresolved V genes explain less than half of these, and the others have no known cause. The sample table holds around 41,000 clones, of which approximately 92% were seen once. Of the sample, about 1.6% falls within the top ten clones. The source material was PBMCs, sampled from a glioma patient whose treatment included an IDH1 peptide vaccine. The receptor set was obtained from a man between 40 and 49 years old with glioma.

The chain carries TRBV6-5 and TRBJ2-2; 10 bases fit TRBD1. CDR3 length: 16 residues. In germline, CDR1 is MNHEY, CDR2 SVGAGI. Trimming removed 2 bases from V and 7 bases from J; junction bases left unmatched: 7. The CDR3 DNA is TGTGCCAGCAGTTACCCCGACAGGGGGCATGGCGGGGAGCTGTTTTTT. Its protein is CASSYPDRGHGGELFF.

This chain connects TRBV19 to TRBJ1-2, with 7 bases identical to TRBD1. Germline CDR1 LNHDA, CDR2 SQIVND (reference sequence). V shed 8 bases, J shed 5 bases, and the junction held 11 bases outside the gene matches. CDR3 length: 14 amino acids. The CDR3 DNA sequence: TGTGCCAGTCTTCCTACAGGGGCATCGTATGGCTACACCTTC. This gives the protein CASLPTGASYGYTF.

The CDR3 bases are TGTGCCAGTAGCCCGGGACGGACCTACGAGCAGTACTTC. Its protein product is CASSPGRTYEQYF. The chain combines TRBV19 with TRBJ2-7; D may be TRBD1 or TRBD2 (5 bases each). Germline CDR1 reads LNHDA; CDR2 reads SQIVND (reference sequence). Trimming cost V 6 bases and J 2 bases, with 11 bases left between them. The CDR3 spans 13 residues.